The clone carrying this T cell receptor (beta chain) was seen a handful of times. Its specificity is unknown. The TCR beta libraries were generated through quantitative 5'-RACE incorporating molecular barcodes. TCRdb re-called the 5' RACE reads through MiXCR, storing one row per CDR3 protein. The sample records 150,000 to 200,000 distinct CDR3 sequences, roughly 11% being singletons. This CDR3 region has 16 residues. Trimming cost V 1 base and J 6 bases; bases outside gene matches: 6. These data originate in a study of CD8 T cells in ankylosing spondylitis. Study conclusions and caveats: Reportedly, matched ankylosing spondylitis synovial fluid was significantly enriched for disease-linked clones. Reactive arthritis synovial fluid and blood were previously reported to contain some motif variants. Blood from ankylosing spondylitis patients appeared to carry a characteristic roughly 8-variant TCR beta motif.

This TCR was recovered from a male donor with ankylosing spondylitis or in good health (not recorded which). The specimen was blood, either unsorted or a sorted T cell fraction (not recorded which). The chain recombines TRBV12-3 or TRBV12-4 with TRBJ2-3; 11 positions match TRBD2. The CDR3 DNA reads as TGTGCCAGCAGTTTAGTAGCGGGGGGGCCCGTGGATACGCAGTATTTT. Its translation: CASSLVAGGPVDTQYF.